This TCR beta chain was documented in a study of identifying expanded T cells in peripheral blood. This clone has only one observation. The ends were cut back, 5 bases at V and 2 bases at J, with 10 bases in the middle. The CDR3 has 15 amino acids. The germline V gene encodes CDR1 SGHVS and CDR2 FQNEAQ. Measured with immunoSEQ multiplex PCR; TCRdb has only the in-frame clones, and not every one. The table records approximately 120,000 clones, 88% of them present only once. The sequencing sample was made of blood. The TCR was taken from a person between 18 and 75 years old in good health. This chain joins TRBV7-8 and TRBJ1-6; D gene unclear. CDR3 sequence (DNA): TGTGCCAGCAGCCTAAGCTCCACCTATAATTCACCCCTCCACTTT. Translation: CASSLSSTYNSPLHF.